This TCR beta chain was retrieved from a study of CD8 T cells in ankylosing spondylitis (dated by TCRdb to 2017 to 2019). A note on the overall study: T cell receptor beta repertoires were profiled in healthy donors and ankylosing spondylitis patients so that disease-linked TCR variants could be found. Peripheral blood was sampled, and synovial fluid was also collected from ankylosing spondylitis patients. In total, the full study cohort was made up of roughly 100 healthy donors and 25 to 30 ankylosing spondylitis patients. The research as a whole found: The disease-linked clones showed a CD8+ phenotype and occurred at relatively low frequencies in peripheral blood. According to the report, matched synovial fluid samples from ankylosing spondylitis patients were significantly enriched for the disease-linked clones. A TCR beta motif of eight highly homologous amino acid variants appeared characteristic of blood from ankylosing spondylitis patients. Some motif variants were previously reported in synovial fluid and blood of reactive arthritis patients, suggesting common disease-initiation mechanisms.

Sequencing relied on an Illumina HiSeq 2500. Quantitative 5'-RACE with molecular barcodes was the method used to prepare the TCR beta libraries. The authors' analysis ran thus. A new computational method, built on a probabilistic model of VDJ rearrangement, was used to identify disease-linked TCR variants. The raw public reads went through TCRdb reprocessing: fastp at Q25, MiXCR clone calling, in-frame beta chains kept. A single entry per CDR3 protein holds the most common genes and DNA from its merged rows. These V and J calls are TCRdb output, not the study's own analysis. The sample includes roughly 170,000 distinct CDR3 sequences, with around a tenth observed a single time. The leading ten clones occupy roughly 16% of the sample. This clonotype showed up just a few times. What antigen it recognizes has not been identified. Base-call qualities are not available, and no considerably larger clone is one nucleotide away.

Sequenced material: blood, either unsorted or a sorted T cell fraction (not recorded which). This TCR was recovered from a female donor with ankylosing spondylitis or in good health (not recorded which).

The DNA sequence is TGTGCCAGCAGCCTCCTGGCCCTTAACTATGGCTACACCTTC. This yields the protein CASSLLALNYGYTF. Here the chain combines TRBV6-2 or TRBV6-3 and TRBJ1-2, with the D gene not clear enough to name. V and J are truncated by 6 bases and 1 base respectively, leaving an intervening sequence of 12 bases. In the germline V gene, CDR1 corresponds to MNHEY and CDR2 to SVGEGT. From the cysteine through the phenylalanine, the CDR3 covers 14 amino acids. The only DNA kept is the CDR3, 42 bases in frame from the first base.